This T cell receptor beta chain emerged from a study of tumor-infiltrating lymphocytes in primary liver carcinoma (dated by TCRdb to the late 2010s). For the wider study: Of the five patients, three men and two women aged 30 to 69 years, four had hepatocellular carcinoma and one had combined HCC and intrahepatic cholangiocarcinoma. Each sample produced about 3.65 to 7.5 million productive TCRbeta reads, and read depth showed no significant difference between tissue types. Technical replicate repertoires showed high reproducibility, with mean shared-clone rates approximately 0.89 and correlation coefficients above 0.95. TCRbeta repertoire sequencing covered about 35 specimens from 5 patients: 25 or so tumor regions, 5 adjacent noncancerous liver tissues and 5 peripheral blood samples. To link TCRbeta repertoire diversity with the local molecular phenotype, the approximately 23 tumor region samples were profiled using Agilent mRNA microarrays. Tumors of the five patients were stage T1-T3 N0M0 with maximum diameters of roughly 4.2 to 10 cm. TCRbeta repertoire sequencing, expression microarrays and whole-exome sequencing were combined in the study across five regions of each liver tumor, with adjacent normal tissue and blood also included.

Overall results and qualifications from the work: Consistent with antigen-driven expansion, pairs of tumor regions showed higher repertoire overlap (mean around 36%) than either tumor-adjacent pairs (approximately 17%) or tumor-blood pairs (roughly 14%). Only about 8-25% of top clones were found in all five regions of a tumor, suggesting spatial heterogeneity of tumor-infiltrating T cells. Bulk unsorted samples precluded comparing CD4+ and CD8+ T cell repertoires. The top 250 clones made up a significantly larger repertoire fraction in tumors than in blood (p = 0.039). Only a few patients were included in the study, and the authors note that the findings should be validated in a larger study. Because sequencing covered only the TCR beta chain and unpaired alpha chains were not captured, true repertoire diversity is likely underestimated.

Using a constant-region primer and ProtoScript II reverse transcriptase, TCRbeta-specific cDNA was reverse-transcribed from approximately 0.55 ug total RNA. Construction of the TCRbeta libraries relied on three nested rounds of multiplex PCR, following a slightly modified ARM-PCR procedure. Multiplex TRBV1-TRBV30 forward primers and a Cbeta reverse primer were used in the first two PCR rounds, each of which was run for roughly 10 cycles. Sample barcodes and Illumina adapters were attached in a final 25-cycle PCR using Deep VentR polymerase. Before sequencing, amplicons of 200-500 bp were purified from gel using a QIAquick gel extraction kit. An Illumina HiSeq 2500 was used to sequence the TCRbeta amplicons, generating 250-bp paired-end reads. As for the authors' bioinformatics: Quality trimming of reads was performed with Trimmomatic v0.33, and paired reads were merged with FLASH v1.2.11 so that full CDR3 sequences could be recovered. MiGEC v1.2.1b assigned V, D and J germline segments to the rearranged TCRbeta sequences. Clonotype statistics, along with Shannon-Wiener diversity indices, were calculated using VDJtools v1.0.0. Except for diversity analysis, only each sample's 250 most abundant clonotypes were used in subsequent analyses to reduce sampling bias. The public reads were quality trimmed at Q25 with fastp and then assembled into clones with MiXCR by TCRdb, keeping productive beta chains. Each CDR3 protein gets just one entry, which takes the most common genes and DNA from the rows behind it. The V and J calls and clone size are TCRdb's, not the authors'. The sample has 90,000 to 150,000 distinct CDR3 sequences on record, around 62% of them singletons. Over 7% of the sample lies in the top ten.

This clonotype was detected ten times or more. What this receptor recognizes is not known. Per-nucleotide qualities are absent, and no much larger clonotype sits a single base away. The V end gives up 7 bases and the J end 4 bases, leaving 5 bases in the junction not matched to a gene. The CDR3 starts with the cysteine, ends with the phenylalanine, and has 13 residues. The DNA shown is the 39-base CDR3, in frame from base 1. CDR1 and CDR2 are drawn from the germline V gene: SGHRS, YFSETQ. Without any cell sorting, total RNA and DNA were co-extracted from about 20-30 mg of bulk tissue using the AllPrep DNA/RNA mini kit. Roughly five patients with histopathologically diagnosed primary liver carcinoma underwent surgical resection in China between November 2015 and 2016. Patients had chronic HBV infection and were treatment-naive at sampling. Each tumor was sampled at five spatially separated regions: the tumor centre plus the superior, inferior, left-lateral and right-lateral poles. Histology showed that every tumor sample contained more than 80% viable tumor cells. Fresh tumor and adjacent tissue pieces were bisected; one half was stored in RNAlater at -80°C, the other sent for histology.

Recombination joined TRBV5-1 with TRBJ1-3, with 7 bases aligning to TRBD1. The receptor was isolated from a woman aged 55-75 years with primary liver carcinoma and hepatitis B virus infection. Sequenced sample: liver tumor tissue from sampling region 1. The label giving this sample's cell subset or site can be read as: tumor region T1, superior pole. The CDR3: CASRSGQGNTIYF. The nucleotide sequence reads TGCGCCAGCCGGTCGGGACAGGGAAACACCATATATTTT.